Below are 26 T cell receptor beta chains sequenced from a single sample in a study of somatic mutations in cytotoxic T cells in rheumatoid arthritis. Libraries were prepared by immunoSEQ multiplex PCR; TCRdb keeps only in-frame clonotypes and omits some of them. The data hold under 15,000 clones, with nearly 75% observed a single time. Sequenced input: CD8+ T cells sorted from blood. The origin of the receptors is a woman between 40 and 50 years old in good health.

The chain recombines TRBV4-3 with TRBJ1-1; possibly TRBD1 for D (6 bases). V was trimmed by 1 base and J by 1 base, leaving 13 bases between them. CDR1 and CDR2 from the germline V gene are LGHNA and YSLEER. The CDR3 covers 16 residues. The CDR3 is CASSQGTQGWNTEAFF. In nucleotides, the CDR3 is TGCGCCAGCAGCCAAGGTACCCAGGGGTGGAACACTGAAGCTTTCTTT.

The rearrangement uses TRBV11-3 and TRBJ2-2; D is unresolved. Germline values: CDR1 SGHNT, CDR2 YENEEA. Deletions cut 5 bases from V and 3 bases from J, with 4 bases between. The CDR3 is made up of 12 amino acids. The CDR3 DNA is TGTGCCAGCAGCCATTACACCGGGGAGCTGTTTTTT. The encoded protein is CASSHYTGELFF.

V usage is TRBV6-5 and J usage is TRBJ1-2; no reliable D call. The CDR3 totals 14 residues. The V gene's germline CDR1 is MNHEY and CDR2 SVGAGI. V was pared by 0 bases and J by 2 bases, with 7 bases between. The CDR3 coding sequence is TGTGCCAGCAGTTACTCGCGGCGGAACTATGGCTACACCTTC. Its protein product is CASSYSRRNYGYTF.

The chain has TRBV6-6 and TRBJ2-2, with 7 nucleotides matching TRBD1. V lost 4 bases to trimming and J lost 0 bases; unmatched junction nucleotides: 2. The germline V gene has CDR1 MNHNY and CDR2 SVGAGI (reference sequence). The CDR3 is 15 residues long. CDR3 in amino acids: CASSSDRANTGELFF. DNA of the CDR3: TGTGCCAGCAGTTCTGACAGGGCGAACACCGGGGAGCTGTTTTTT.

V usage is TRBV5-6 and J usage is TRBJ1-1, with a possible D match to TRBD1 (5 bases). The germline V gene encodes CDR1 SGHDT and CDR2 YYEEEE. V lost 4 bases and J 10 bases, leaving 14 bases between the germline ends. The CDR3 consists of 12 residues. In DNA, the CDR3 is TGTGCCAGCAGCCTGTCGGGGGGGGGAGCTTTCTTT. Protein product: CASSLSGGGAFF.

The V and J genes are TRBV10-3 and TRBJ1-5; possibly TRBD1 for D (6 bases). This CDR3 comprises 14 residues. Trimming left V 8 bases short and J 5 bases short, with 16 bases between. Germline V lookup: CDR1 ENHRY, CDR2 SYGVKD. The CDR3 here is CAIPPRGGHQPQHF. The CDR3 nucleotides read TGTGCCATCCCCCCTCGAGGGGGTCATCAGCCCCAGCATTTT.

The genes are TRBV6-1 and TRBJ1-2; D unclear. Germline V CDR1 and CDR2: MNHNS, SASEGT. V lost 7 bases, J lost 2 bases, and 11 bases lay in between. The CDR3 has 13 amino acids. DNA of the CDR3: TGTGCCAGCACCCCGTTAGGGAACTATGGCTACACCTTC. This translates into CASTPLGNYGYTF.

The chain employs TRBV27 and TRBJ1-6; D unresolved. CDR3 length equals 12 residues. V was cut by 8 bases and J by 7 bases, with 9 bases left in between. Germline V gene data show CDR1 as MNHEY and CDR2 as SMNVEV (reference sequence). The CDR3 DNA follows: TGTGCCAGCGGCGGATTAAATTCACCCCTCCACTTT. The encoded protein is CASGGLNSPLHF.

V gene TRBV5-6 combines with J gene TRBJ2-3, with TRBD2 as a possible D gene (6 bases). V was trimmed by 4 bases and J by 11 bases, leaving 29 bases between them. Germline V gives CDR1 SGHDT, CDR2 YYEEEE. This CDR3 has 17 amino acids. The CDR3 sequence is CASSVYRGSLGGDGQYF. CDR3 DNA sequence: TGTGCCAGCAGCGTATACCGGGGAAGCTTGGGGGGTGACGGGCAGTATTTT. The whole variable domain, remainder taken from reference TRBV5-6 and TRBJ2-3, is DAGVTQSPTHLIKTRGQQVTLRCSPKSGHDTVSWYQQALGQGPQFIFQYYEEEERQRGNFPDRFSGHQFPNYSSELNVNALLLGDSALYLCASSVYRGSLGGDGQYFGPGTRLTVL.

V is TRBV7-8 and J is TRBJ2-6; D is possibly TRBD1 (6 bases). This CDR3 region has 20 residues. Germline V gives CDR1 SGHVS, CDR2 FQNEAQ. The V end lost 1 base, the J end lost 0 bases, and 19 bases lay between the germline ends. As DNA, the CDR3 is TGTGCCAGCAGCTTAGAGCCTACTGGGGGCAGAAACTCTGGGGCCAACGTCCTGACTTTC. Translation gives CASSLEPTGGRNSGANVLTF.

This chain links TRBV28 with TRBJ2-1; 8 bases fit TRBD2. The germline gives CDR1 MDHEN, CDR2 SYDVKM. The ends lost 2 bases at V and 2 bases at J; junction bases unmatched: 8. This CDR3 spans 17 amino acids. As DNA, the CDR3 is TGTGCCAGCAGTTTAGGTCGGGCGGGGGGAACCTACAATGAGCAGTTCTTC. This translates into CASSLGRAGGTYNEQFF.

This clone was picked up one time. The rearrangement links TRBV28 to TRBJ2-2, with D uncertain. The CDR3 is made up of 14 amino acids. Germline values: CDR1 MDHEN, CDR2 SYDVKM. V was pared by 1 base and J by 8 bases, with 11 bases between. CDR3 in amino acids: CASSLSGGRGELFF. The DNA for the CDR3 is TGTGCCAGCAGTTTATCAGGCGGTAGGGGGGAGCTGTTTTTT.

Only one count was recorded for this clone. CDR3 coding DNA: TGTGCCAGCAGTAGGGGTCCGGGCAATCAGCCCCAGCATTTT. This translates into CASSRGPGNQPQHF. The V gene is TRBV27, the J gene TRBJ1-5, with D possibly being TRBD1 (5 bases). Germline assignment: CDR1 MNHEY and CDR2 SMNVEV (reference sequence). The ends were cut back, 5 bases at V and 2 bases at J, with 10 bases in the middle. The CDR3 covers 14 residues.

CDR3 DNA: TGTGCCAGCAGTTTCGGACAGGAGAAGACCCAGTACTTC. Protein: CASSFGQEKTQYF. The chain has TRBV28 and TRBJ2-5; 7 bases fit TRBD1. J gave up 6 bases and V 3 bases, and 4 bases lay outside the gene matches. The CDR3 extends over 13 amino acids. CDR1 MDHEN and CDR2 SYDVKM come from the germline V gene.

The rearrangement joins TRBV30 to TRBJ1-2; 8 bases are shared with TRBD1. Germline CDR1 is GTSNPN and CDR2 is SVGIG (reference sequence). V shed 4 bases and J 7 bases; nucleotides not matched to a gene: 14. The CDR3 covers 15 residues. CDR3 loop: CAWTVSTGVLAGYTF. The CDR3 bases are TGTGCCTGGACGGTATCGACAGGGGTCTTGGCTGGCTACACCTTC.

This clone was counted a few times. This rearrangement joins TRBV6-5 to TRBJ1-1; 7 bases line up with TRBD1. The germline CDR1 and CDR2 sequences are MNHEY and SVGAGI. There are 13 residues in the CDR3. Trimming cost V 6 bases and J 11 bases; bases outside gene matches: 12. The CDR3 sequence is CASSPRGGGMAFF. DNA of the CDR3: TGTGCCAGCAGCCCTCGTGGAGGGGGCATGGCTTTCTTT.

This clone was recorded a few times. The CDR3, as DNA: TGTGCCAGCAGAGGAGTGGACGATTACGGCTACACCTTC. Its translation is CASRGVDDYGYTF. The chain employs TRBV6-1 and TRBJ1-2; D is uncertain. The CDR3 is made up of 13 amino acids. Per germline, CDR1 MNHNS and CDR2 SASEGT. Between the trimmed V and J ends, which lost 6 bases and 8 bases, there was a span of 16 bases.

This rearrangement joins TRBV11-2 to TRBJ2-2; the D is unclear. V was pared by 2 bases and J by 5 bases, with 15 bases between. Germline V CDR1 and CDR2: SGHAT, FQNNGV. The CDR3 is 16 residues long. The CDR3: CASSLNYHPRTGELFF. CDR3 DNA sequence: TGTGCCAGCAGCTTAAATTACCACCCCCGGACCGGGGAGCTGTTTTTT.

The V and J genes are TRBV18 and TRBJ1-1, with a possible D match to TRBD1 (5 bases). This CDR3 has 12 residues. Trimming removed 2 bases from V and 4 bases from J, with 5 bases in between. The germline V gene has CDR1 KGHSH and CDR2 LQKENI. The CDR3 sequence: CASSPDSTEAFF. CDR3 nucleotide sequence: TGTGCCAGCTCACCAGACAGCACTGAAGCTTTCTTT. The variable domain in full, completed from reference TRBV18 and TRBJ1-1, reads NAGVMQNPRHLVRRRGQEARLRCSPMKGHSHVYWYRQLPEEGLKFMVYLQKENIIDESGMPKERFSAEFPKEGPSILRIQQVVRGDSAAYFCASSPDSTEAFFGQGTRLTVV.

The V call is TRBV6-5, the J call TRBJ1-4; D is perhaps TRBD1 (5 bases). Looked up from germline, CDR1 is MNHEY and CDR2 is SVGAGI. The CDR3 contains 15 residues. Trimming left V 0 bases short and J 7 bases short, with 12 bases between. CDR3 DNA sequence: TGTGCCAGCAGTTACTCCCAGGGCGAGGCTGAAAAACTGTTTTTT. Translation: CASSYSQGEAEKLFF.

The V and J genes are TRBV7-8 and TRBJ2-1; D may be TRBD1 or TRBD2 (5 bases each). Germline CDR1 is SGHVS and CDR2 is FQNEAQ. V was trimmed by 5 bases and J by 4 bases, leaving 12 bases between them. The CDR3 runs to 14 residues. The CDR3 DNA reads TGTGCCAGCAGCCCGGGGCCGATGTACAATGAGCAGTTCTTC. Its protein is CASSPGPMYNEQFF. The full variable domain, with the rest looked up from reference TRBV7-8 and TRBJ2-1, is GAGVSQSPRYKVAKRGQDVALRCDPISGHVSLFWYQQALGQGPEFLTYFQNEAQLDKSGLPSDRFFAERPEGSVSTLKIQRTQQEDSAVYLCASSPGPMYNEQFFGPGTRLTVL.

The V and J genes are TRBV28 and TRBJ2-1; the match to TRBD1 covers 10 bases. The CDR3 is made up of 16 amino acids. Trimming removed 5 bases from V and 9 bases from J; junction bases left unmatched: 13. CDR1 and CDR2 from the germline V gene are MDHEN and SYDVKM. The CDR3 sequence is CASSPARDRGYGEQFF. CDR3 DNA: TGTGCCAGCAGTCCGGCCCGGGACAGGGGTTATGGTGAGCAGTTCTTC.

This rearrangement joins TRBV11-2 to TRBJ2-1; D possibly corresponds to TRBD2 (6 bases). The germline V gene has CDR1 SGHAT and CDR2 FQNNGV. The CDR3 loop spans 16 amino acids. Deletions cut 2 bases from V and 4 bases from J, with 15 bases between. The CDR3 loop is CASSLSQEGKYNEQFF. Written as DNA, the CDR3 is TGTGCCAGCAGCTTAAGTCAGGAGGGGAAGTACAATGAGCAGTTCTTC.

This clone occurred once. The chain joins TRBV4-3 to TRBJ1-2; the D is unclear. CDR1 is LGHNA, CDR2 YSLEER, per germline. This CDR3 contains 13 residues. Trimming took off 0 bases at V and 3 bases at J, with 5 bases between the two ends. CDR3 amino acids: CASSQDKHYGYTF. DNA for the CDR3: TGCGCCAGCAGCCAAGATAAGCACTATGGCTACACCTTC.

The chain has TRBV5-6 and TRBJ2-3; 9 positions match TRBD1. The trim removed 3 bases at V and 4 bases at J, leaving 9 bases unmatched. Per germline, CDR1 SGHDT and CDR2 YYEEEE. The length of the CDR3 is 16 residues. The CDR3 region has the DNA TGTGCCAGCAGCTATGGGACAGGGTATGCTGCAGATACGCAGTATTTT. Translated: CASSYGTGYAADTQYF. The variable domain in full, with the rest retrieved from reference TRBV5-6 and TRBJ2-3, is DAGVTQSPTHLIKTRGQQVTLRCSPKSGHDTVSWYQQALGQGPQFIFQYYEEEERQRGNFPDRFSGHQFPNYSSELNVNALLLGDSALYLCASSYGTGYAADTQYFGPGTRLTVL.

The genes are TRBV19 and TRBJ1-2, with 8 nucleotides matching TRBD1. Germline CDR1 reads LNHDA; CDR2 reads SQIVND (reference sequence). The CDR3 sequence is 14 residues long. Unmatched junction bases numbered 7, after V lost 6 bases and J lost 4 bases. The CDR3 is CASRSGGAGYGYTF. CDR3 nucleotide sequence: TGTGCCAGTAGATCAGGGGGCGCGGGCTATGGCTACACCTTC.